The following is a TCR beta chain sequence with its context. The antigen is unknown. Profiled with immunoSEQ multiplex PCR; TCRdb holds only in-frame clones, not every one. The sample lists over 65,000 clones, 80% to 90% occurring once. This record belongs to a study of identifying expanded T cells in peripheral blood. Overall study results and limits: About 1.2 clones differed between technical replicates, versus about 17 and 20 over time. Variance in clone template counts between approximately two-week samples significantly increased with total template count across all healthy donors.

No infections or other immune events were documented during collection. CDR3 length: 15 amino acids. The germline CDR1 and CDR2 sequences are SQVTM and ANQGSEA. Losses at the gene ends were 7 bases for V and 2 bases for J; bases not matched to a gene: 9. The chain is built from TRBV29-1 and TRBJ2-2; 8 bases are a match to TRBD2. This TCR came from a person between 18 and 75 years old in good health. Sequences were obtained from blood. The CDR3 DNA sequence: TGCAGCGCCTCCTTAGCGGGACGCAACACCGGGGAGCTGTTTTTT. Protein: CSASLAGRNTGELFF.